This T cell receptor (beta chain) was recorded in a study of patients and donors after allogeneic stem cell transplantation. TCRdb re-called the RT-PCR reads through MiXCR, storing one row per CDR3 protein. This sample has approximately 200,000 distinct CDR3 sequences, with 35% to 50% found just once. This TCR derives from a human donor who was either an allogeneic HSCT recipient or a stem cell or donor lymphocyte infusion donor (not recorded which). It is not recorded whose cells these are; they may come from a transplant donor. Material for sequencing was blood, either unsorted or a sorted T cell fraction (not recorded which).

Here the CDR3 reads CATSDPGQGSKNIQYF. CDR3 bases: TGTGCCACCAGTGACCCTGGACAGGGGTCGAAAAACATTCAGTACTTC. The genes are TRBV24-1 and TRBJ2-4; 9 bases align to TRBD1. Looked up from germline, CDR1 is KGHDR and CDR2 is SFDVKD. This CDR3 is 16 amino acids long. The V segment lost 4 bases and the J segment 4 bases; nucleotides outside the gene matches: 7.